This TCR beta chain was recovered during a study of cytomegalovirus exposure and HLA in healthy donors. Whole-study context: Caucasian-associated ancestry cluster membership applied to approximately 84% of around 400 genotyped donors. General study results and limits: According to a later analysis, most TCR beta chains associated with CMV appeared HLA-restricted. Analysis was carried out at a later point, and it linked a missense DCLRE1C variant to TCR beta V- and J-gene trimming.

Germline trimming cut 2 bases from V and 3 bases from J; bases unmatched to any gene: 6. The CDR3 spans 15 residues. The germline gives CDR1 SGHRS, CDR2 YFSETQ. Primers: 60 Vbeta forward and 13 Jbeta reverse. The method was immunoSEQ multiplex PCR; TCRdb's version includes in-frame clones alone and lacks a portion of them. Of about 90,000 clones in the sample, around 62% were seen once. This clone was detected only a few times. What it recognizes is unknown. This TCR was sampled from a woman in her twenties or thirties in good health and CMV-seropositive. The specimen was PBMCs. This chain connects TRBV5-1 to TRBJ2-5, with 8 bases lining up with TRBD1. CDR3 DNA sequence: TGCGCCAGCAGCTTATCACCAGGGGGCAAAGAGACCCAGTACTTC. Its translation is CASSLSPGGKETQYF.